Below, 27 T cell receptor beta chains from the same sample are listed, as sequenced in a study of T cell responses to AZD1222 COVID-19 vaccine. Produced via immunoSEQ multiplex PCR; TCRdb's table is partial and in-frame only. The profile shows more than 150,000 clones, 75% to 95% of them singletons. The specimen comprised peripheral blood, sampled on day 0 of AZD1222 vaccination. Receptors were obtained from an adult in good health.

This clone was detected a few times. V is TRBV6-5 and J is TRBJ1-1; the D is unclear. Germline values: CDR1 MNHEY, CDR2 SVGAGI. The V and J ends lost 6 bases and 1 base respectively, with 3 bases between them. There are 11 residues in the CDR3. CDR3 coding DNA: TGTGCCAGCAGATGGAACACTGAAGCTTTCTTT. Its translation is CASRWNTEAFF.

This CDR3 is CASSVFGGSTEAFF. The CDR3 DNA follows: TGTGCCAGCAGTGTTTTTGGGGGTTCCACTGAAGCTTTCTTT. The chain links TRBV2 to TRBJ1-1; tentative D call: TRBD1 (5 bases). The CDR3 is 14 amino acids. Per the germline V gene, CDR1 is SNHLY and CDR2 is FYNNEI. The V gene lost 4 bases and the J gene lost 4 bases, with 13 bases spanning the gap.

The V and J genes are TRBV7-9 and TRBJ1-6, with 8 bases lining up with TRBD1. The CDR3 covers 16 residues. The V segment lost 5 bases and the J segment 10 bases; nucleotides outside the gene matches: 13. Per germline, CDR1 SEHNR and CDR2 FQNEAQ (reference sequence). Here the CDR3 reads CASSTGHRGRNSPLHF. DNA for the CDR3: TGTGCCAGCAGCACCGGCCACAGGGGGAGGAACTCACCCCTCCACTTT.

The chain links TRBV4-2 to TRBJ1-1; D is possibly TRBD1 (5 bases). This CDR3 contains 15 residues. V was pared by 0 bases and J by 3 bases, with 11 bases between. The germline V gene encodes CDR1 LGHNA and CDR2 YNFKEQ. The chain's CDR3 is CASSQDRGSDTEAFF. DNA of the CDR3: TGTGCCAGCAGCCAAGATCGGGGCTCGGACACTGAAGCTTTCTTT.

The chain links TRBV5-1 to TRBJ2-7, with D perhaps TRBD1 or TRBD2 (7 bases each). Trimming pared 4 bases from V and 0 bases from J, leaving 14 bases between. This CDR3 has 15 residues. Per the germline V gene, CDR1 is SGHRS and CDR2 is YFSETQ. This CDR3 is CASSPGGQISYEQYF. The DNA of the CDR3 is TGCGCCAGCAGCCCGGGGGGACAGATCTCCTACGAGCAGTACTTC.

This chain connects TRBV4-1 to TRBJ2-5; no firm D call. The CDR3 loop spans 13 amino acids. With 0 bases removed from V and 8 bases from J, the gap between germline ends came to 10 bases. The germline V gene encodes CDR1 MGHRA and CDR2 YSYEKL. CDR3 region: CASSQEGMETQYF. The CDR3 coding sequence is TGCGCCAGCAGCCAAGAAGGCATGGAAACCCAGTACTTC.

This chain connects TRBV19 to TRBJ1-1; TRBD1 matches 10 bases. The CDR3 spans 14 residues. The J segment lost 3 bases and the V segment lost 8 bases, leaving 6 bases of the junction unmatched. The germline gives CDR1 LNHDA, CDR2 SQIVND (reference sequence). CDR3 nucleotide sequence: TGTGCCAGTTACCGGGACAGGGGCGACACTGAAGCTTTCTTT. Translation gives CASYRDRGDTEAFF.

The V gene is TRBV5-1, the J gene TRBJ2-1, with 8 bases that match TRBD1. V lost 0 bases to trimming and J lost 4 bases; unmatched junction nucleotides: 3. This CDR3 contains 15 residues. The germline V gene encodes CDR1 SGHRS and CDR2 YFSETQ. In DNA, the CDR3 is TGCGCCAGCAGCTTGGTGCGGACAGGGTACAATGAGCAGTTCTTC. Translation gives CASSLVRTGYNEQFF. Together with reference TRBV5-1 and TRBJ2-1, the CDR3 gives the full variable domain: KAGVTQTPRYLIKTRGQQVTLSCSPISGHRSVSWYQQTPGQGLQFLFEYFSETQRNKGNFPGRFSGRQFSNSRSEMNVSTLELGDSALYLCASSLVRTGYNEQFFGPGTRLTVL.

The gene calls are TRBV6-6 and TRBJ1-5; 8 nucleotides line up with TRBD1. Germline lookup yields CDR1 MNHNY and CDR2 SVGAGI (reference sequence). The CDR3 runs 16 residues. The V and J ends lost 0 bases and 7 bases, in that order; junction bases with no gene match: 8. The CDR3: CASSYSVQGAKQPQHF. The CDR3 nucleotides are TGTGCCAGCAGTTACTCGGTGCAGGGGGCGAAGCAGCCCCAGCATTTT.

This chain connects TRBV1 to TRBJ2-1; TRBD1, as called in the table, went unchecked against the DNA. TRBV1 is annotated as a pseudogene. This CDR3 spans 17 amino acids. The CDR3 region is CTSSLMDRVYGNNEQFF. CDR3 DNA: TGCACCAGCAGCCTCATGGACAGGGTTTATGGTAACAATGAGCAGTTCTTC.

The genes are TRBV12-3 or TRBV12-4 and TRBJ1-1, with D tentatively TRBD1 (5 bases). There are 12 residues in the CDR3. Trimming stripped 5 bases from V and 7 bases from J, with 11 bases between. CDR3 sequence (DNA): TGTGCCAGCAGTCCGGGGACGGGTGAAGCTTTCTTT. Translation: CASSPGTGEAFF.

Concerning this clone: Other DNA sequences in the same sample also yield this CDR3. As DNA, the CDR3 is TGTGCCAGCAGCGTCGGCCCGAACACTGAAGCTTTCTTT. It codes for CASSVGPNTEAFF. The V and J genes are TRBV9 and TRBJ1-1, with D hard to call. This CDR3 is built from 13 residues. The ends were cut back, 2 bases at V and 1 base at J, with 6 bases in the middle. Germline V lookup: CDR1 SGDLS, CDR2 YYNGEE.

The V gene is TRBV18, the J gene TRBJ2-7, with 8 bases fitting TRBD1. The V gene's germline CDR1 is KGHSH and CDR2 LQKENI. V lost 4 bases, J lost 7 bases, and 9 bases stayed unmatched. The CDR3 runs to 14 residues. CDR3 sequence (DNA): TGTGCCAGCTCACGCCGGGACAGGTTGTTTGAGCAGTACTTC. Its protein product is CASSRRDRLFEQYF. The full variable domain, completed using reference TRBV18 and TRBJ2-7, is NAGVMQNPRHLVRRRGQEARLRCSPMKGHSHVYWYRQLPEEGLKFMVYLQKENIIDESGMPKERFSAEFPKEGPSILRIQQVVRGDSAAYFCASSRRDRLFEQYFGPGTRLTVT.

The rearrangement links TRBV18 to TRBJ1-1; no firm D call. The CDR3 runs to 14 residues. The germline V and J ends were trimmed by 6 bases and 0 bases, with 11 bases remaining between them. CDR1 is KGHSH and CDR2 is LQKENI in the germline V gene. The CDR3 sequence is CASSFGLLNTEAFF. The CDR3 DNA reads TGTGCCAGCTCCTTTGGACTCCTGAACACTGAAGCTTTCTTT.

In DNA, the CDR3 is TGCGCCAGCAGCCCGACAGGGCCCGAGTCAGCCCAGCATTTT. Its translation: CASSPTGPESAQHF. The chain joins TRBV5-1 to TRBJ1-5; 7 bases map to TRBD1. CDR1 is SGHRS and CDR2 is YFSETQ in the germline V gene. V lost 4 bases and J lost 11; bases outside the gene matches: 12. This CDR3 has 14 residues.

The sample holds a few counts of this clone. This sequence joins TRBV2 and TRBJ1-2; D is possibly TRBD1 (5 bases). CDR3 length equals 14 residues. CDR1 and CDR2 (germline): SNHLY, FYNNEI. Trimming took off 5 bases at V and 7 bases at J, with 17 bases between the two ends. CDR3: CASSTGGGWLGYTF. The CDR3 bases are TGTGCCAGCAGTACCGGGGGAGGGTGGCTTGGCTACACCTTC.

This sequence joins TRBV28 and TRBJ2-1, with 8 nucleotides matching TRBD2. Germline V gene sequence: CDR1 MDHEN, CDR2 SYDVKM. Trimming cost V 4 bases and J 6 bases; bases outside gene matches: 8. The CDR3 loop spans 15 amino acids. The CDR3 here is CASSSLHGGANEQFF. Written as DNA, the CDR3 is TGTGCCAGCAGTTCGTTACACGGGGGGGCCAATGAGCAGTTCTTC.

The chain has TRBV7-2 and TRBJ2-2; tentative D call: TRBD1 (6 bases). The germline V and J ends were trimmed by 2 bases and 9 bases, with 13 bases remaining between them. Per germline, CDR1 SGHTA and CDR2 FQGNSA. The CDR3 is made up of 14 amino acids. CDR3 sequence: CASSLHRDPRELFF. As DNA, the CDR3 is TGTGCCAGCAGCTTACACAGGGACCCCCGGGAGCTGTTTTTT.

Comments on this clone: Within the sample, other DNA sequences also encode this same CDR3. The V call is TRBV28, the J call TRBJ1-6, with D uncertain. V lost 6 bases and J lost 7, with 4 bases in between. The length of the CDR3 is 11 residues. CDR1 MDHEN and CDR2 SYDVKM come from the germline V gene. This chain's CDR3 is CASSSNSPLHF. CDR3 nucleotide sequence: TGTGCCAGCAGCTCCAATTCACCCCTCCACTTT.

In DNA, the CDR3 is TGTGCCAGCAGCTCGGCCCAGTACTATGGCTACACCTTC. Translation gives CASSSAQYYGYTF. The rearrangement uses TRBV7-9 and TRBJ1-2, with D uncertain. The ends were cut back, 4 bases at V and 3 bases at J, with 9 bases in the middle. The germline CDR1 and CDR2 sequences are SEHNR and FQNEAQ (reference sequence). The CDR3 contains 13 residues.

This rearrangement joins TRBV7-9 to TRBJ1-2; 9 nucleotides agree with TRBD1. The CDR3 spans 12 residues. CDR1 is SEHNR and CDR2 is FQNEAQ in the germline V gene (reference sequence). The trim removed 10 bases at V and 9 bases at J, leaving 9 bases unmatched. This CDR3 reads CAIGDRAARYTF. The CDR3 bases are TGTGCCATTGGGGACAGGGCAGCTCGCTACACCTTC.

DNA of the CDR3: TGCGCCAGCAGCTGGACAATAGGCTACAATGAGCAGTTCTTC. As protein: CASSWTIGYNEQFF. The gene calls are TRBV5-1 and TRBJ2-1, with a tentative D call TRBD1 (5 bases). From germline, CDR1 is SGHRS and CDR2 YFSETQ. CDR3 length: 14 residues. Trimming shortened V by 3 bases and J by 3 bases, and 10 bases separated the two germline ends.

The chain is built from TRBV5-6 and TRBJ2-5; D is uncertain. Germline CDR1 and CDR2: SGHDT and YYEEEE. The CDR3 covers 14 residues. V was trimmed by 2 bases and J by 5 bases, leaving 13 bases between them. The CDR3 DNA reads TGTGCCAGCAGCTTCTCGTCCGATTGGGAGACCCAGTACTTC. It yields the protein CASSFSSDWETQYF.

The chain combines TRBV4-3 with TRBJ1-3; no clear D gene. From germline, CDR1 is LGHNA and CDR2 YSLEER. The CDR3 contains 17 residues. V lost 0 bases and J 0 bases, leaving 12 bases between the germline ends. This CDR3 reads CASSQDPRASSGNTIYF. As DNA, the CDR3 is TGCGCCAGCAGCCAAGATCCCCGGGCAAGCTCTGGAAACACCATATATTTT.

The chain recombines TRBV29-1 with TRBJ1-2; D is possibly TRBD1 (6 bases). The V gene lost 5 bases and the J gene lost 5 bases, with 9 bases spanning the gap. This CDR3 is 11 amino acids long. Per the germline V gene, CDR1 is SQVTM and CDR2 is ANQGSEA. The CDR3 sequence is CSVPQGYGYTF. In nucleotides, the CDR3 is TGCAGCGTTCCCCAGGGGTATGGCTACACCTTC.

This clone was seen just once. The rearrangement joins TRBV27 to TRBJ2-1, with 8 nucleotides matching TRBD2. CDR1 and CDR2 from the germline V gene are MNHEY and SMNVEV (reference sequence). The CDR3 has 16 amino acids. V shed 1 base and J 3 bases; nucleotides not matched to a gene: 5. The CDR3 DNA follows: TGTGCCAGCAGTTTATTTAGCGGGGTCGTCTACAATGAGCAGTTCTTC. This translates into CASSLFSGVVYNEQFF.

DNA for the CDR3: TGCGCCAGCAGCCAAGGCCTTACCTCGCTAGCGGGGGGTTTCAAGTATTTT. Amino acid sequence: CASSQGLTSLAGGFKYF. The chain uses TRBV4-1 and TRBJ2-3, with 11 bases lining up with TRBD2. Germline V lookup: CDR1 MGHRA, CDR2 YSYEKL. The ends lost 1 base at V and 13 bases at J; junction bases unmatched: 16. CDR3 length equals 17 residues.